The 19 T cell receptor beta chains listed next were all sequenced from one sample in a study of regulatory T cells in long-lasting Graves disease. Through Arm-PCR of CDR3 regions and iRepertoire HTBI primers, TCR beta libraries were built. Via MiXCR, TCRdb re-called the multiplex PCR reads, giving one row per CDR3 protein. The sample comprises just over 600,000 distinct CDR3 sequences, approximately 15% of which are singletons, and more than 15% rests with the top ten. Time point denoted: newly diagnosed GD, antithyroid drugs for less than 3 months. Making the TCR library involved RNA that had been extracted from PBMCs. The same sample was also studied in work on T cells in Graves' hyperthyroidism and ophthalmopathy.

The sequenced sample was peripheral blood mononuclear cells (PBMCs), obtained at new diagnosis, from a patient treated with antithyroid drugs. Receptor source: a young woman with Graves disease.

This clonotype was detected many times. The CDR3 loop reads CASSPRGFNEQFF. The CDR3 DNA is TGTGCCAGCTCACCACGGGGGTTCAATGAGCAGTTCTTC. The rearrangement uses TRBV18 and TRBJ2-1; either TRBD1 or TRBD2 may supply D (5 bases each). CDR3 length equals 13 residues. CDR1 and CDR2 from the germline V gene are KGHSH and LQKENI. The V gene lost 1 base and the J gene lost 6 bases, with 7 bases spanning the gap. The complete variable domain, with remaining parts taken from reference TRBV18 and TRBJ2-1, reads NAGVMQNPRHLVRRRGQEARLRCSPMKGHSHVYWYRQLPEEGLKFMVYLQKENIIDESGMPKERFSAEFPKEGPSILRIQQVVRGDSAAYFCASSPRGFNEQFFGPGTRLTVL.

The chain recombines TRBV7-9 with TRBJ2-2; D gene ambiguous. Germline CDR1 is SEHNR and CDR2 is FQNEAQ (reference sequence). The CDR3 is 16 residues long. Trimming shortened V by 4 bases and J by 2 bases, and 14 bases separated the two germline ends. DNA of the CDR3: TGTGCCAGCAGCTCGCGTCCAACGGGTAACACCGGGGAGCTGTTTTTT. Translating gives CASSSRPTGNTGELFF.

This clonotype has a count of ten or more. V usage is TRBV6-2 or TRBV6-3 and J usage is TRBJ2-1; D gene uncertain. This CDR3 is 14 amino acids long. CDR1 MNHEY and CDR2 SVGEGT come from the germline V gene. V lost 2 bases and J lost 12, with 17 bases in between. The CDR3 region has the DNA TGTGCCAGCAGTTACGCCTACTTAAATGGTGGGCAGTTCTTC. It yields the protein CASSYAYLNGGQFF.

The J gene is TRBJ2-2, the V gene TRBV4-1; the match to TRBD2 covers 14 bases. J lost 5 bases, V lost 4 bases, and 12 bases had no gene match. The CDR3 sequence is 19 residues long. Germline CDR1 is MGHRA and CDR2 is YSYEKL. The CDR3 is CASSLLGTSGRGRTGELFF. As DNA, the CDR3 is TGCGCCAGCAGCCTACTCGGGACTAGCGGGAGAGGGAGAACCGGGGAGCTGTTTTTT.

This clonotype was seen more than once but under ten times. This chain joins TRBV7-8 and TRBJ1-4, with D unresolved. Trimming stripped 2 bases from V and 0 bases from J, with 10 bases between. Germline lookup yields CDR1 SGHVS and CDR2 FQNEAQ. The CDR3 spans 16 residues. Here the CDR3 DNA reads TGTGCCAGCAGCTTAATTATGGGGTCAACTAATGAAAAACTGTTTTTT. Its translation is CASSLIMGSTNEKLFF.

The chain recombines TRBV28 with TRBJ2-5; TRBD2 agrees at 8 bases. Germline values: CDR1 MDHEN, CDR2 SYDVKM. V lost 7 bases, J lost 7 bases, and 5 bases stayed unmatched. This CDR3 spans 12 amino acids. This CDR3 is CASTGAGGTQYF. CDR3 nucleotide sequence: TGTGCCAGCACTGGGGCGGGGGGGACCCAGTACTTC.

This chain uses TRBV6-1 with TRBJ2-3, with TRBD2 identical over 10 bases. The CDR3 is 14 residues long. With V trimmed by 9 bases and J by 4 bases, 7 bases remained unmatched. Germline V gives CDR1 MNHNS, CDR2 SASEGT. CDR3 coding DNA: TGTGCCAGTTCTAGCGGGAGCTCCTCAGATACGCAGTATTTT. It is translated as CASSSGSSSDTQYF.

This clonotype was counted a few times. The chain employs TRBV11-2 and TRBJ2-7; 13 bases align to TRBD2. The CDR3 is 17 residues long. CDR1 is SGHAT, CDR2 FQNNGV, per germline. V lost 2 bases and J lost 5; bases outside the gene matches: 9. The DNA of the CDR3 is TGTGCCAGCAGCTTAAACGACGGACTAGCGGGAGCCCACGAGCAGTACTTC. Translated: CASSLNDGLAGAHEQYF.

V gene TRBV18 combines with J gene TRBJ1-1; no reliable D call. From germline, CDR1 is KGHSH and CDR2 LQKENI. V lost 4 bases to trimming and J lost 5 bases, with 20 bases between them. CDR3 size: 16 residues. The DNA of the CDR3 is TGTGCCAGCTCACAATCAGAAATCCTATCTGGTACTGAAGCTTTCTTT. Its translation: CASSQSEILSGTEAFF.

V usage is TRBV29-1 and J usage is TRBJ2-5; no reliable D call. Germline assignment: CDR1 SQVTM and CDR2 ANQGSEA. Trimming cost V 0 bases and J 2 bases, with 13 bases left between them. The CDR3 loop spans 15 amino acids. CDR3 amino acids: CSVEDPLGPQETQYF. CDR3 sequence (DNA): TGCAGCGTTGAAGATCCCCTCGGCCCTCAAGAGACCCAGTACTTC.

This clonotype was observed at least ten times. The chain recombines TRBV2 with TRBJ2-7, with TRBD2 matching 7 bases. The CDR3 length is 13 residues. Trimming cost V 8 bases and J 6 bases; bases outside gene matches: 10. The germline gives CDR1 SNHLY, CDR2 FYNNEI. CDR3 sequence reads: CASFIAGVSEQYF. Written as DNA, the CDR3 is TGTGCCAGCTTCATCGCGGGAGTATCCGAGCAGTACTTC.

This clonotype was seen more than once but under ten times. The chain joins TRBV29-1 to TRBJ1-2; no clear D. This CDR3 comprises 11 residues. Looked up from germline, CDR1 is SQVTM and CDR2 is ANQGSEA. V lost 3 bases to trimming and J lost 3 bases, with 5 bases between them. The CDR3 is CSVEQDYGYTF. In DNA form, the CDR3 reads TGCAGCGTTGAGCAGGACTATGGCTACACCTTC.

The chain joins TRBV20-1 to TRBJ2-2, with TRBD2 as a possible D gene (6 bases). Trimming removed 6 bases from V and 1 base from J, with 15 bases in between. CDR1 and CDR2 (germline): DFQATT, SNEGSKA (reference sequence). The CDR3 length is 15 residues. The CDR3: CSASQAGRNTGELFF. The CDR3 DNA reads TGCAGTGCCAGCCAGGCGGGACGGAACACCGGGGAGCTGTTTTTT.

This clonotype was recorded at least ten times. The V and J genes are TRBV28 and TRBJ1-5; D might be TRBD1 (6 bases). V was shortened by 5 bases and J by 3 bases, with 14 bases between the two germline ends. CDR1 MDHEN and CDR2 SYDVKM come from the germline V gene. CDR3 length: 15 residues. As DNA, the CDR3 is TGTGCCAGCAGTGCTGACAGGAGAGTCAATCAGCCCCAGCATTTT. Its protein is CASSADRRVNQPQHF.

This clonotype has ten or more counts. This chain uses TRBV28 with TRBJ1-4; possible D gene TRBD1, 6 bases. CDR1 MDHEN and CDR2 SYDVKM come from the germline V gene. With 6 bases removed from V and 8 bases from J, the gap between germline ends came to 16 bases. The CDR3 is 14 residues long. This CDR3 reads CASRTPGVGEKLFF. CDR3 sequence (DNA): TGTGCCAGCAGGACACCAGGGGTGGGCGAAAAACTGTTTTTT.

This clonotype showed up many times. CDR3 region: CASTTFYNEQFF. CDR3 nucleotide sequence: TGTGCCAGCACTACTTTCTACAATGAGCAGTTCTTC. This chain links TRBV28 with TRBJ2-1, with D uncertain. From germline, CDR1 is MDHEN and CDR2 SYDVKM. This CDR3 contains 12 residues. Trimming took 7 bases from V and 3 from J, leaving 7 bases between them.

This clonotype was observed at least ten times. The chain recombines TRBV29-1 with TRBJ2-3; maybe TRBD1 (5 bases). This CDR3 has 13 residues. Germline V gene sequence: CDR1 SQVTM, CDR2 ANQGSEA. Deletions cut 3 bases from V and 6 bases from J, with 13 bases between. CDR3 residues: CSVDRGSRDTQYF. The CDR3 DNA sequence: TGCAGCGTTGATAGGGGTTCGCGGGATACGCAGTATTTT.

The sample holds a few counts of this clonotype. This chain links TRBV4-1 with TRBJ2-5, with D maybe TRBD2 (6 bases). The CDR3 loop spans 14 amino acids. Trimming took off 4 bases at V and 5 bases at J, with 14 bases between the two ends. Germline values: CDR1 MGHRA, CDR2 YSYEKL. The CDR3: CASSPSRGRETQYF. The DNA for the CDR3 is TGCGCCAGCAGCCCGAGTAGAGGGAGGGAGACCCAGTACTTC.

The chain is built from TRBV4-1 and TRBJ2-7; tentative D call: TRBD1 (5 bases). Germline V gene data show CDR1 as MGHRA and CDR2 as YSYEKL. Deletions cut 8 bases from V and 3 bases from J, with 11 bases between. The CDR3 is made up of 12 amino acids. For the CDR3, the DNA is TGCGCCAGCGGCTCAGGGATCTACGAGCAGTACTTC. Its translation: CASGSGIYEQYF.